Sequencing of this TCR beta chain was carried out in a study of cytomegalovirus exposure and HLA in healthy donors. As for the study in general: Early on, a data release was issued that held 80 million or so unique TCRs from HLA-typed donors.

This clone was seen once. What it binds is not known. With 60 Vbeta and 13 Jbeta primers, the PCR was carried out. TCRdb keeps only in-frame clones here, not all; method: immunoSEQ multiplex PCR. The sample holds about 160,000 clones, 80% to 90% seen once. Per the germline V gene, CDR1 is MGHRA and CDR2 is YSYEKL. The length of the CDR3 is 16 residues. V was pared by 3 bases and J by 2 bases, with 9 bases of the junction left unmatched. Study observations and caveats: Altogether, some 170 TCR beta chains were recorded as cytomegalovirus-associated. A reported reduction in N-insertions relative to the roughly 710-donor mean was seen in an Asian-associated ancestry cluster in a later analysis. Association of a missense DCLRE1C variant with TCR beta V- and J-gene trimming was reported in a later analysis.

Sequenced material: PBMCs. The J gene is TRBJ2-7, the V gene TRBV4-1; 8 bases line up with TRBD1. The clonotype originates from a woman in her 50s in good health and CMV-seronegative. The CDR3 region has the DNA TGCGCCAGCAGCCAGGGTAGAGGGACAGGAGCCTACGAGCAGTACTTC. Protein: CASSQGRGTGAYEQYF.